Sequencing of this T cell receptor beta chain was carried out in a study of CD8 T cells in Susac syndrome. RNA totalling about 0.45 to 1 ug underwent reverse transcription with random hexamers. Amplification of TCR beta CDR3 across 54 Vbeta and 13 Jbeta was performed with immunoSEQ multiplex PCR. MiXCR, applied by TCRdb to the immunoSEQ multiplex PCR reads, yields one record per CDR3 protein. This repertoire shows approximately 120,000 distinct CDR3 sequences, about 92% found once; its top ten account for approximately 0.3%. There are 11 residues in the CDR3. With 5 bases removed from V and 5 bases from J, the gap between germline ends came to 6 bases. Germline-derived CDR1 and CDR2 are PRHDT and FYEKMQ (reference sequence). The authors sequenced TCR beta from blood CD8+ and CD4+ T cells. This clonotype was found once. Its antigen is still unknown. Points from the study as a whole: The authors acknowledged that their TCR sequencing and HLA analysis involved a relatively small number of individuals.

The receptor comes from a human donor with multiple sclerosis. The V and J genes are TRBV13 and TRBJ2-5; D is unclear. The sequenced sample consisted of CD8+ T cells from PBMCs. As DNA, the CDR3 is TGTGCCAGCAGCCGGGCGGAGACCCAGTACTTC. It translates to CASSRAETQYF.